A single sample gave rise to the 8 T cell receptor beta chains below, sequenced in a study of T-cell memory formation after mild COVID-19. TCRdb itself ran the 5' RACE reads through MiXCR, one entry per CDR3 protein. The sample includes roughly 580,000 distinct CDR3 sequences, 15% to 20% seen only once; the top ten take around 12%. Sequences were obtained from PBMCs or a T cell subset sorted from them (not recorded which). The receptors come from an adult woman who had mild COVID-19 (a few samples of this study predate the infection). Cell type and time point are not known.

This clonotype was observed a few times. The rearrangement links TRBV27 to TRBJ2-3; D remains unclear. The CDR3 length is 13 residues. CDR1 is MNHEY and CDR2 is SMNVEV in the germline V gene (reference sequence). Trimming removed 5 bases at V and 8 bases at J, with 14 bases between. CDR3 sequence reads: CASSPSRVSTQYF. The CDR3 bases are TGTGCCAGCAGTCCTAGTAGAGTTAGTACGCAGTATTTT.

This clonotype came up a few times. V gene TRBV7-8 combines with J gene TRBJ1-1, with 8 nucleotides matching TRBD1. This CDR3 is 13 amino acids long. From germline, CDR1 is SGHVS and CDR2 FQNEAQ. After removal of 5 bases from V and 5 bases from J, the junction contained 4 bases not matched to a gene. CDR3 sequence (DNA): TGTGCCAGCAGCCAGGACAGGGAAACTGAAGCTTTCTTT. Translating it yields CASSQDRETEAFF.

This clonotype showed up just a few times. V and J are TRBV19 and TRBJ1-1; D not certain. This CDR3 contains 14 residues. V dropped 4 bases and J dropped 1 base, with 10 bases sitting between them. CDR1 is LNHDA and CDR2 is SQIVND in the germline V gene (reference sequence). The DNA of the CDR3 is TGTGCCAGTAGTAGGGTCCCAGAGAACACTGAAGCTTTCTTT. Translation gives CASSRVPENTEAFF.

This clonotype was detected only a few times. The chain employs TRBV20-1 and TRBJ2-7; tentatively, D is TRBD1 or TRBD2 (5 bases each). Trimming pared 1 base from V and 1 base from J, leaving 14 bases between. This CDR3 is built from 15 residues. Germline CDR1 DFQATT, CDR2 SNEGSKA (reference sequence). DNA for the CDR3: TGCAGTGCTAGAGCTGGGACCTGGGGGTCCTACGAGCAGTACTTC. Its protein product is CSARAGTWGSYEQYF.

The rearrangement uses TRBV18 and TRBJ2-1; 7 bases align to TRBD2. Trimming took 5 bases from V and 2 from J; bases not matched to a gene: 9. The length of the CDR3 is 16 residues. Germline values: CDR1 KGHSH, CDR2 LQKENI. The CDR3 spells CASSTRGRGAYNEQFF. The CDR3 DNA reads TGTGCCAGCTCAACACGGGGGAGGGGAGCCTACAATGAGCAGTTCTTC.

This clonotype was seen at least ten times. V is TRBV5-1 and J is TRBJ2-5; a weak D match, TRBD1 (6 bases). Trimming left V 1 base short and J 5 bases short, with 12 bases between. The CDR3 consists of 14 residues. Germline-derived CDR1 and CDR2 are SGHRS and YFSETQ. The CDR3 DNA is TGCGCCAGCAGCTTGATAGCCAGGGGCGAGACCCAGTACTTC. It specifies CASSLIARGETQYF.

CDR3 coding DNA: TGTGCCAGCAGCTTAGATCCCAGGGGGGAAGAGACCCAGTACTTC. It translates to CASSLDPRGEETQYF. The chain uses TRBV11-2 and TRBJ2-5; D is perhaps TRBD1 (7 bases). Trimming removed 0 bases at V and 3 bases at J, with 11 bases between. This CDR3 spans 15 amino acids. Looked up from germline, CDR1 is SGHAT and CDR2 is FQNNGV.

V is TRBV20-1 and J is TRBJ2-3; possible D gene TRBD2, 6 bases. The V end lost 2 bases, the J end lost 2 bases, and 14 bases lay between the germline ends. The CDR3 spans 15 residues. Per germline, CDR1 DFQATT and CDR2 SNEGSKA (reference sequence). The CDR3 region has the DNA TGCAGTGCTAGATTTGTTTCGGACTACACAGATACGCAGTATTTT. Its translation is CSARFVSDYTDTQYF.